The 3 T cell receptor beta chains listed next were all sequenced from one sample in a study of multiple sclerosis patients with progressive multifocal leukoencephalopathy (dated by TCRdb to about 2019). The time point label here, explained by the study, means: before natalizumab initiation. The receptor library was made with the immunoSEQ multiplex PCR assay. TCRdb limited this immuneACCESS table to in-frame rearrangements with V and J called. A share of clones is missing; checked studies link under half to unresolved V genes, and the rest is unexplained. The sample table records 25,000 to 35,000 clones; 85% to 90% of these occur just once. Approximately 1% of the sample is taken by the ten largest. The sequencing sample was made of PBMCs. Source of these receptors: a human donor with multiple sclerosis.

A remark on this clone: The identical CDR3 is also encoded by other nucleotide sequences in the sample. The chain combines TRBV5-4 with TRBJ2-5; 7 bases agree with TRBD2. CDR3 length equals 15 residues. V dropped 5 bases and J dropped 2; count of bases not matched to a gene: 9. The germline V gene has CDR1 SGHNT and CDR2 YYREEE (reference sequence). The CDR3 nucleotides are TGTGCCAGCAGGCGCGGGGGTGGTGGTCAAGAGACCCAGTACTTC. Translating gives CASRRGGGGQETQYF.

The chain couples TRBV30 to TRBJ1-1; D unresolved. Germline V lookup: CDR1 GTSNPN, CDR2 SVGIG (reference sequence). V shed 5 bases and J shed 7 bases, with 8 bases lying between them. The CDR3 extends over 10 amino acids. Here the CDR3 reads CAWARLEAFF. CDR3 bases: TGTGCCTGGGCTCGTCTTGAAGCTTTCTTT.

V gene TRBV27 combines with J gene TRBJ1-2; tentative D call: TRBD1 (5 bases). The V and J ends lost 5 bases and 0 bases respectively, with 19 bases between them. The CDR3 has 17 amino acids. Looked up from germline, CDR1 is MNHEY and CDR2 is SMNVEV (reference sequence). The chain's CDR3 is CASSPGREGQANYGYTF. CDR3 coding DNA: TGTGCCAGCAGTCCCGGCAGGGAAGGCCAAGCTAACTATGGCTACACCTTC.